This TCR beta chain was identified during a study of cytomegalovirus exposure and HLA in healthy donors (TCRdb year 2017). Background on the whole study: An earlier analysis of roughly 500 of the donors reported 276 Gb of sequence data and 100 million to 120 million unique TCR beta sequences obtained from approximately 180 million T cells. An early release that covered some 640 HLA-typed donors contained around 330 gigabases of sequencing data and about 84 million unique TCR sequences. The genetic ancestry cluster associated with self-reported Caucasian donors included about 81% of the roughly 380 genotyped donors. The study aimed to test whether cataloging public T cell receptors could reveal signatures of past pathogen exposure. Using immunosequencing, the study profiled T cell repertoires from fewer than 700 subjects and related those repertoires to cytomegalovirus serostatus. A separate validation cohort of roughly 110 different subjects was used in addition to the approximately 700-subject first cohort. To predict cytomegalovirus infection status, the study brought together high-throughput TCR immunosequencing, statistical association of individual TCRs with disease status, and machine learning. A later analysis re-analyzed previously published TCR beta repertoires from roughly 630 donors and added high-resolution HLA genotyping to study TCR occurrence patterns. The later analysis used no new phenotypic data to find candidate immune exposures, relying instead on TCR beta sequences and their occurrence across donors. To decide whether each TCR beta V gene segment behaved as functional or pseudogenic, an earlier analysis of some 600 of the donors relied on high-throughput TCR beta sequencing. Donor age, sex, ethnicity and CMV serostatus were collected together with the repertoire data. Genome-wide SNP genotypes for about 60% of the 666 donors were used in a later genetic analysis, which treated that subset as a discovery cohort. Every repertoire in the discovery cohort had been generated on one and the same sequencing platform. Both class I and class II loci were covered by HLA typing, at four-digit resolution. Typing coverage differed by locus: A, B, C, DRB1 and DQB1 were typed in roughly 620-630 donors, DQA1 in 522, DPA1 in some 610, and DPB1 in about 450. About five DR-DQ haplotypes were treated as single units for association and clustering because of strong linkage in the cohort. Among 350 to 400 genotyped donors of the cohort, an average of about 240,000 unique TCR beta nucleotide sequences were sequenced per donor, roughly 18% of them non-productive. General study outcomes and caveats: Only TCR beta chains were sequenced in this cohort, and the absence of alpha or paired-chain data limited detectable features. In the study, 164 TCR beta chains were listed as associated with cytomegalovirus. In a later analysis, over 15,000 TCR beta sequences were associated with specific HLA alleles at a false discovery rate of 0.05. In a later analysis, HLA-associated TCR beta chains were found to be more clonally expanded and to have lower generation probabilities than equally common non-associated chains. Roughly uniform sequencing depth across donors was assumed in presence/absence analyses, although this assumption may not hold. In a later analysis, the rate of TCR association differed among HLA loci, with DRB1 alleles having the most associated TCRs and HLA-C alleles having the fewest. A later genetic analysis reported fewer N-insertions in productive TCRs among donors in an Asian-associated ancestry cluster than the roughly 640-donor mean. A few of the identified cytomegalovirus-associated TCR beta chains were confirmed in vitro to be specific for cytomegalovirus antigens. When HLA alleles, especially DR and DQ, strongly co-occurred, TCR associations were difficult to assign to individual alleles. Across donors, most TCR sequences were observed very rarely, whereas some public TCRs were present in many individuals. A further reported finding was that TCR beta sequences accurately predicted the HLA-A and HLA-B alleles for most subjects in the first cohort. According to a later analysis, parvovirus B19, influenza, CMV and Epstein-Barr virus appeared linked to several top co-occurrence clusters. Some IMGT-functional V segments, including TRBV6-2 and TRBV6-3, could not be distinguished by the 87-base-pair reads and were therefore excluded. Correlated functional status among segregating V segments might be attributable to linkage disequilibrium, but an unknown experimental factor could not be ruled out. A later analysis found that most CMV-associated TCR beta chains appeared HLA-restricted, with HLA associations seemingly driven largely by CMV exposure. It was suggested by the authors that the approach could potentially be generalized to other disease states and immunological phenotypes. An earlier analysis of around 600 of the donors showed that most TCR beta V segments appeared in productive rearrangements either about 90% or about 30% of the time, which broadly matched IMGT annotations. The only immune exposure information available for the cohort was CMV serostatus. The earlier analysis of a few hundred of the donors excluded approximately 15 rarely observed V segments, including chromosome 9 orphons, because counts were too low. Cytomegalovirus status was reported to be diagnosed by the classifier with high specificity and sensitivity in both the original and validation cohorts. V-gene and J-gene trimming of TCR beta chains was associated with a missense DCLRE1C variant in a later genetic analysis, and the association was replicated in an independent cohort. A group of highly shared sequence variants was considered likely to be a technical artifact of the sequencing pipeline. Because HLA typing was unavailable for some donors at each locus, only the typed subset was used in association tests.

CDR1 and CDR2 are read off the germline V gene as SGHRS and YFSETQ. V loses 7 bases of germline sequence and J loses 0 bases, and the interval between the two ends is 14 bases. The cysteine opens and the phenylalanine closes a CDR3 of 15 amino acids. Only the CDR3 portion is preserved as DNA: 45 bases, with reading frame beginning at the first base. Receptor libraries were prepared by the immunoSEQ multiplex PCR assay. A mixture of 60 forward primers for TCR Vbeta segments and 13 reverse primers for TCR Jbeta segments was used in the multiplex PCR. A multiplex PCR assay on genomic DNA amplified the CDR3 region of rearranged TCR beta genes. The Illumina HiSeq System was used to sequence the amplified TCR beta libraries as 87-base-pair reads. On the authors' methods: A later analysis tallied roughly 80 million unique TCR beta chains across the 666 repertoires, and about 10 million of those chains were shared by two or more donors. Raw reads were error-corrected and collapsed into unique sequences with a nearest-neighbor algorithm that merged closely related sequences to remove PCR and sequencing errors. CDR3 sequences were aligned to IMGT reference sequences to assign V, D and J gene segments. Each retained sequence needed at least a six-nucleotide match to both a V gene segment and a J gene segment. A rearrangement counted as productive if the CDR3 had no stop codons and remained in frame with V and J, and every other rearrangement counted as non-productive. CDR3 was defined according to IMGT convention as the region running from the second conserved V-encoded cysteine to the conserved J-encoded phenylalanine. The earlier analysis of 500 to 750 of the donors excluded any sequence lacking an unambiguous match to a single V gene segment. An earlier analysis of 450 to 650 of the donors called V segments functional above 56.7% productive rearrangements and segregating when the between-donor standard deviation exceeded 5%. To diagnose cytomegalovirus status from the catalog of TCR beta chain sequences, a statistical classification framework was built. In a later analysis, TCR nucleotide sequences were compared against IMGT/GENE-DB human TR gene sequences so that V and J genes could be assigned. A later analysis assigned CDR3 sequences and most-parsimonious VDJ recombination scenarios with the TCRdist pipeline. In a later analysis, each TCR beta chain was defined by its CDR3 amino acid sequence together with its V-gene family, and reads without a unique V-gene family were excluded. To address suspected cross-contamination and a sequencing artifact, a later analysis removed under 600 highly shared, low-generation-probability nucleotide sequences. For each public chain, a later analysis derived a clonal expansion index from normalized ranks of inferred template counts within each repertoire. In a later analysis, generation probabilities were computed using a VDJ recombination model fitted to out-of-frame rearrangements, and the results were checked against IGoR. In a later analysis, TCR-TCR, TCR-HLA and TCR-CMV co-occurrence was scored with hypergeometric tests, and a repertoire-size bias correction was applied to TCR pairs. A later analysis estimated false discovery rates by permuting HLA or CMV assignments 20 times. A later analysis grouped co-occurring TCRs with DBSCAN, adding TCRdist sequence similarity when clustering within HLA-allele-positive subsets. Repertoires with fewer than 30,000 or more than 120,000 public chains were left out of co-occurrence clustering, as were about 5 repertoires with anomalous nucleotide sharing. Not all clones reach the TCRdb copy of this immuneACCESS table, which keeps in-frame sequences only. Checked studies attribute under half of the gap to unresolved V genes and leave the rest unexplained. The V and J calls and clone size come from that table; D and trimming were worked out from the DNA. Present in this sample are 150,000 to 200,000 clones, under 75% of which were seen just once. The ten largest clones add up to around 7% of the sample.

The cohort was made up of 500 to 850 healthy bone marrow donors. All cohort members were sampled while nominally healthy, although unrecorded immune exposures were likely present. The donor tested CMV seropositive and was one of the 289 seropositive cohort members. Each donor provided a peripheral blood sample, and peripheral blood mononuclear cells were used for TCR beta sequencing. Genomic DNA extraction from the blood cell samples was performed with the Qiagen DNeasy Blood Extraction Kit. Turning to this clone: This receptor's antigen is unknown. The input lacks base qualities; no much larger clone sits a single base away.

The chain is assembled from TRBV5-1 and TRBJ1-3; no confident D gene assignment can be made. The sequenced sample was PBMCs. This sequence was found in a man in his forties in good health and CMV-seropositive. The CDR3 reads CASASEPSSGNTIYF. The bases are TGCGCCAGCGCGTCAGAGCCTAGCTCTGGAAACACCATATATTTT. With the rest looked up from the reference TRBV5-1 and TRBJ1-3 genes rather than sequenced, the full variable domain is KAGVTQTPRYLIKTRGQQVTLSCSPISGHRSVSWYQQTPGQGLQFLFEYFSETQRNKGNFPGRFSGRQFSNSRSEMNVSTLELGDSALYLCASASEPSSGNTIYFGEGSWLTVV.